These T cell receptor beta chains were read from a single sample in a study of post-analysis software for immune sequencing data. Using its own MiXCR run on the PCR reads, TCRdb lists one record per CDR3 protein. The data hold about 500,000 distinct CDR3 sequences, with under 55% observed a single time. Sequenced: blood. The receptor set was obtained from a girl between 10 and 17 years old with multiple sclerosis. Each CDR3 is given with its conserved first and last residue. D genes are given only for firm matches. The listing skips clone size in some rows; elsewhere it reads once, few, many or a size class.

j_call | clone_size | d_call | v_call | cdr3_aa | cdr3_nt
TRBJ2-5 | once | TRBD1 | TRBV6-6 | CASSHPMDRGWETQYF | TGTGCCAGCAGTCACCCCATGGACAGGGGCTGGGAGACCCAGTACTTC
TRBJ2-1 | . | TRBD1 | TRBV5-1 | CASSGPQGVNEQFF | TGCGCCAGCAGCGGACCACAGGGGGTGAATGAGCAGTTCTTC
TRBJ2-1 | . | TRBD2 | TRBV20-1 | CSAWSESGANEQFF | TGCAGTGCATGGAGCGAGAGCGGGGCTAATGAGCAGTTCTTC
TRBJ2-4 | . | TRBD1 | TRBV28 | CASSYRGRAKNIQYF | TGTGCCAGCAGTTACAGGGGTAGGGCCAAAAACATTCAGTACTTC
TRBJ2-7 | . | . | TRBV15 | CATSRGISSYEQYF | TGTGCCACCAGCAGGGGCATCTCATCCTACGAGCAGTACTTC
TRBJ2-3 | many | . | TRBV4-1 | CASSQVLGPKVDTQYF | TGCGCCAGCAGCCAAGTCCTAGGTCCCAAAGTAGATACGCAGTATTTT
TRBJ2-1 | . | TRBD2 | TRBV12-3/TRBV12-4 | CASRVLAGGVLWDEQFF | TGTGCCAGCAGAGTACTAGCGGGAGGGGTTTTGTGGGATGAGCAGTTCTTC
TRBJ2-7 | . | . | TRBV5-1 | CASSPEPGMAPEQYF | TGCGCCAGCAGTCCCGAACCCGGGATGGCGCCCGAGCAGTACTTC
TRBJ1-1 | . | . | TRBV30 | CAWRDSLNTEAFF | TGTGCCTGGAGGGACAGCTTGAACACTGAAGCTTTCTTT
TRBJ2-7 | . | TRBD1 | TRBV6-6 | CASSFIRDRDPEQYF | TGTGCCAGCAGTTTTATCCGGGACAGGGATCCCGAGCAGTACTTC
TRBJ2-2 | . | . | TRBV28 | CASSLWAGELFF | TGTGCCAGCAGTTTATGGGCAGGGGAGCTGTTTTTT
TRBJ2-7 | few | . | TRBV29-1 | CSVGEYREYEQYF | TGCAGCGTTGGAGAGTACCGCGAATACGAGCAGTACTTC
TRBJ2-3 | . | . | TRBV24-1 | CATSGRGHGTDTQYF | TGTGCCACCAGTGGGAGGGGGCATGGCACAGATACGCAGTATTTT
TRBJ2-5 | few | TRBD2 | TRBV20-1 | CSASLTSGQETQYF | TGCAGTGCTAGCTTGACTAGCGGCCAAGAGACCCAGTACTTC
TRBJ2-5 | . | . | TRBV5-1 | CASSWLTSLQETQYF | TGCGCCAGCAGCTGGCTGACAAGCCTCCAAGAGACCCAGTACTTC
TRBJ1-4 | few | TRBD1 | TRBV7-2 | CASSLRGQGSGDEKLFF | TGTGCCAGCAGCTTAAGAGGACAGGGGTCCGGGGATGAAAAACTGTTTTTT
TRBJ2-1 | few | . | TRBV15 | CATSRADEFYNEQFF | TGTGCCACCAGCAGAGCGGACGAATTCTACAATGAGCAGTTCTTC
TRBJ1-2 | . | . | TRBV4-2 | CASSQDGAGYGYTF | TGTGCCAGCAGCCAAGATGGGGCAGGGTATGGCTACACCTTC
TRBJ2-1 | few | . | TRBV7-9 | CASSQASGEQFF | TGTGCCAGCAGCCAAGCTAGTGGTGAGCAGTTCTTC
TRBJ1-2 | . | . | TRBV10-1 | CASSESGDYGYTF | TGCGCCAGCAGTGAATCCGGGGACTATGGCTACACCTTC
TRBJ2-7 | few | . | TRBV11-2 | CASSLERGGEQYF | TGTGCCAGCAGCTTAGAGAGAGGTGGCGAGCAGTACTTC
TRBJ1-2 | . | . | TRBV6-5 | CASSYTVAGANYGYTF | TGTGCCAGCAGTTACACGGTTGCAGGGGCTAACTATGGCTACACCTTC
TRBJ2-1 | . | . | TRBV7-2 | CASSPIRETTYNEQFF | TGTGCCAGCAGCCCCATAAGGGAGACCACCTACAATGAGCAGTTCTTC
TRBJ2-7 | . | TRBD1 | TRBV13 | CASEFSRTGGYEQYF | TGTGCCAGCGAGTTCTCCAGGACAGGGGGTTACGAGCAGTACTTC
TRBJ2-2 | . | TRBD2 | TRBV25-1 | CASSDGLAGGGTGELFF | TGTGCCAGCAGTGATGGACTAGCGGGAGGAGGCACCGGGGAGCTGTTTTTT
TRBJ2-5 | many | . | TRBV29-1 | CSVGGGETQYF | TGCAGCGTTGGTGGGGGGGAGACCCAGTACTTC
TRBJ1-2 | once | . | TRBV12-3/TRBV12-4 | CASGRSDLNYGYTF | TGTGCCAGCGGCCGAAGTGACCTTAACTATGGCTACACCTTC
TRBJ2-7 | . | TRBD2 | TRBV29-1 | CSVRRGYEQYF | TGCAGCGTACGGCGGGGGTACGAGCAGTACTTC
TRBJ1-5 | few | TRBD1 | TRBV27 | CASRGTGSLVQPQHF | TGTGCCAGCAGGGGGACAGGGTCGTTGGTACAGCCCCAGCATTTT
TRBJ2-5 | . | TRBD1 | TRBV5-1 | CASSFHGQGQETQYF | TGCGCCAGCAGCTTCCACGGACAGGGGCAAGAGACCCAGTACTTC
TRBJ2-7 | . | . | TRBV5-1 | CASSLVSGYEQYF | TGCGCCAGCAGCTTGGTCTCCGGCTACGAGCAGTACTTC
TRBJ2-7 | . | . | TRBV20-1 | CSTRDVGYEQYF | TGCAGTACTAGAGATGTCGGTTACGAGCAGTACTTC
TRBJ1-2 | few | . | TRBV4-1 | CASSQGNGRTPLYYGYTF | TGCGCCAGCAGCCAAGGGAATGGCAGGACTCCTCTTTACTATGGCTACACCTTC
TRBJ1-5 | . | . | TRBV21-1 | CASSPRAWRILSNQPQHF | TGTGCCAGCAGCCCCCGAGCCTGGCGGATCCTTAGCAATCAGCCCCAGCATTTT
TRBJ2-1 | few | TRBD2 | TRBV6-2/TRBV6-3 | CASSMSSGYNEQFF | TGTGCCAGCAGTATGTCTAGCGGTTACAATGAGCAGTTCTTC
TRBJ1-4 | few | . | TRBV20-1 | CSASRPATNEKLFF | TGCAGTGCTAGTCGCCCCGCAACTAATGAAAAACTGTTTTTT